Reported below is one TCR beta chain. Its antigen is still unknown. Other DNA sequences in the same sample also yield this CDR3. This sample was included in a study of cytomegalovirus exposure and HLA in healthy donors. Germline V gene sequence: CDR1 SGHRS, CDR2 YFSETQ. The CDR3 contains 16 residues. With 3 bases clipped from V and 0 bases from J, the junction kept 3 bases outside the gene matches. In the PCR, 60 Vbeta and 13 Jbeta primers were used. The table came from immunoSEQ multiplex PCR; TCRdb's copy has only in-frame clones and leaves some out. The repertoire has about 140,000 clones, roughly 85% of them found once; the top ten carry approximately 6.2%. Study conclusions and caveats: Investigators reported 150 to 200 TCR beta chains as tied to cytomegalovirus. A later analysis found common viral pathogens apparently linked to several of the most significant clusters. Analysis was performed later, and it showed HLA-associated TCR beta chains to be more clonally expanded than equally common others.

The V and J genes are TRBV5-1 and TRBJ2-6; 7 bases line up with TRBD1. Sample: PBMCs. This TCR derives from a middle-aged man in good health and CMV-seropositive. CDR3 protein: CASSSTGPSGANVLTF. The CDR3 DNA reads as TGCGCCAGCAGCTCGACAGGGCCCTCTGGGGCCAACGTCCTGACTTTC.